The 13 T cell receptor beta chains below were found in one sample sequenced in a study of beta chain features in type 1 diabetes. Regarding the study as a whole: Type 1 diabetes patients had moderately but significantly shorter TCRB CDR3s in all four CD4+ subsets.

The entirety of the isolated RNA underwent reverse transcription, so expressed TCRB transcripts were sequenced. The repertoire was sequenced with immunoSEQ multiplex PCR; TCRdb's copy has only in-frame clones and lacks some. The sample has about 390,000 clones; 8.5% to 10% are singletons. No antigens are known for them. The sequenced material came from central memory CD4+ T cells from blood. These receptor sequences come from a man aged 30-40 years with type 1 diabetes.

This clone was counted at least ten times. V gene TRBV13 combines with J gene TRBJ2-1, with 10 bases aligning to TRBD1. J lost 9 bases, V lost 5 bases, and 4 bases had no gene match. This CDR3 comprises 13 residues. In germline, CDR1 is PRHDT, CDR2 FYEKMQ (reference sequence). CDR3 coding DNA: TGTGCCAGCAGCCGACAGGGGGCGGGTGAGCAGTTCTTC. This sequence encodes CASSRQGAGEQFF.

This clone was picked up a small number of times. The rearrangement links TRBV5-4 to TRBJ2-2; 7 bases align to TRBD2. This CDR3 contains 15 residues. Unmatched junction bases numbered 5, after V lost 0 bases and J lost 6 bases. Germline CDR1 reads SGHNT; CDR2 reads YYREEE (reference sequence). In DNA form, the CDR3 reads TGTGCCAGCAGCTTGGATAGCGGGTGGGCCGGGGAGCTGTTTTTT. Protein product: CASSLDSGWAGELFF.

This clone has just a few counts. For the CDR3, the DNA is TGTGCCAGCAGTTCTCCTAGCGGGAGGAACAATGAGCAGTTCTTC. This codes for CASSSPSGRNNEQFF. The J gene is TRBJ2-1, the V gene TRBV6-5; 11 bases match TRBD2. Germline-derived CDR1 and CDR2 are MNHEY and SVGAGI. The J segment lost 5 bases and the V segment lost 4 bases, leaving 4 bases of the junction unmatched. This CDR3 is built from 15 residues.

The chain recombines TRBV2 with TRBJ2-5; unclear D gene. The CDR3 extends over 11 amino acids. The V end was cut by 7 bases, the J end by 7 bases, with 10 bases between. Germline V gene data show CDR1 as SNHLY and CDR2 as FYNNEI. The CDR3 loop is CASTTELTQYF. In nucleotides, the CDR3 is TGTGCCAGCACGACTGAGTTGACCCAGTACTTC.

The chain recombines TRBV19 with TRBJ1-5; 8 bases are shared with TRBD1. The CDR3 is made up of 15 amino acids. V lost 5 bases to trimming and J lost 5 bases; unmatched junction nucleotides: 8. CDR1 and CDR2 (germline): LNHDA, SQIVND (reference sequence). In DNA, the CDR3 is TGTGCCAGTAGTGACTCCGGACAGGGCGATCAGCCCCAGCATTTT. This translates into CASSDSGQGDQPQHF.

This clone was seen more than once but under ten times. The V call is TRBV4-1, the J call TRBJ2-4; 9 bases fit TRBD2. Trimming removed 1 base from V and 7 bases from J; junction bases left unmatched: 11. Germline V gene sequence: CDR1 MGHRA, CDR2 YSYEKL. The CDR3 runs 17 residues. CDR3 DNA: TGCGCCAGCAGCCAAGGTCGTCCAGCGGGAGGTAGGAACATTCAGTACTTC. It yields the protein CASSQGRPAGGRNIQYF.

The DNA of the CDR3 is TGTGCCAGCAGCCCCACCCTATCAGGGGGCGCAGATACGCAGTATTTT. Its translation is CASSPTLSGGADTQYF. V and J are TRBV7-2 and TRBJ2-3; TRBD1 matches 8 bases. V dropped 5 bases and J dropped 4; count of bases not matched to a gene: 11. Germline V gene data show CDR1 as SGHTA and CDR2 as FQGNSA. The CDR3 contains 16 residues.

This clone was seen a few times. This rearrangement joins TRBV5-4 to TRBJ1-5; D remains ambiguous. This CDR3 comprises 14 residues. Germline CDR1 is SGHNT and CDR2 is YYREEE (reference sequence). The V gene lost 0 bases and the J gene lost 4 bases, with 8 bases spanning the gap. The CDR3 DNA follows: TGTGCCAGCAGCTTGGCCGGCTATAATCAGCCCCAGCATTTT. It codes for CASSLAGYNQPQHF.

The genes are TRBV28 and TRBJ1-2, with unresolved D. V lost 5 bases, J lost 4 bases, and 8 bases lay in between. This CDR3 contains 12 residues. Germline V gene lookup returns CDR1 MDHEN and CDR2 SYDVKM. The CDR3: CASSALSYGYTF. The CDR3 nucleotides are TGTGCCAGCAGTGCCCTTAGCTATGGCTACACCTTC.

The chain recombines TRBV9 with TRBJ2-5; tentative D call: TRBD2 (6 bases). Trimming removed 3 bases at V and 5 bases at J, with 14 bases between. The CDR3 spans 14 residues. Germline lookup yields CDR1 SGDLS and CDR2 YYNGEE. The CDR3 protein is CASSDASGGETQYF. CDR3 DNA: TGTGCCAGCAGCGATGCCTCTGGGGGGGAGACCCAGTACTTC.

This clone has just a few counts. The rearrangement uses TRBV18 and TRBJ2-3; weak D call: TRBD2 (5 bases). This CDR3 has 14 amino acids. Trimming removed 4 bases at V and 0 bases at J, with 8 bases between. CDR1 KGHSH and CDR2 LQKENI come from the germline V gene. Here the CDR3 DNA reads TGTGCCAGCTCACGGAGGCCCAGCACAGATACGCAGTATTTT. This gives the protein CASSRRPSTDTQYF.

This clone was recorded a few times. The chain is built from TRBV6-1 and TRBJ1-1; D may be TRBD1 (5 bases). V lost 3 bases and J lost 5, with 13 bases in between. This CDR3 is 14 amino acids long. Germline V gives CDR1 MNHNS, CDR2 SASEGT. The CDR3: CASSDQGRGTEAFF. In nucleotides, the CDR3 is TGTGCCAGCAGTGACCAGGGACGGGGAACTGAAGCTTTCTTT.

The sample holds a few counts of this clone. The chain joins TRBV28 to TRBJ2-7; 10 bases are shared with TRBD2. The V gene end was trimmed by 10 bases and the J gene end by 5 bases; junction bases not matched to a gene: 17. The CDR3 covers 16 residues. Germline V lookup: CDR1 MDHEN, CDR2 SYDVKM. The CDR3 region is CATTSAILAGVHEQYF. The CDR3 region has the DNA TGTGCCACCACATCAGCAATTCTAGCGGGAGTTCACGAGCAGTACTTC.